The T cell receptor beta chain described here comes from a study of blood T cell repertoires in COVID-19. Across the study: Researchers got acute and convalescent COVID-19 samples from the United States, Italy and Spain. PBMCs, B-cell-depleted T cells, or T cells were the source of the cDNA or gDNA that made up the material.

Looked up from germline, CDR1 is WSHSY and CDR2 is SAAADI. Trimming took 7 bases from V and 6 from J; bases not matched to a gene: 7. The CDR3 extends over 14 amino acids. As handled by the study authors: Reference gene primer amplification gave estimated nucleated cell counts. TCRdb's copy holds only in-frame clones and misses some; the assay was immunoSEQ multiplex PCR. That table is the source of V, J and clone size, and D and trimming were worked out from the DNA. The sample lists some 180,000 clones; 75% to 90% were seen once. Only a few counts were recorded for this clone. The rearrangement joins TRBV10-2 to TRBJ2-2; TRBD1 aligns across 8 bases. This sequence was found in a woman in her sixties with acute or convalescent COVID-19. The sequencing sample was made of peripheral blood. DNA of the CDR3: TGCGCCAGCACTCGGACAGGGTGGGCCGGGGAGCTGTTTTTT. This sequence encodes CASTRTGWAGELFF.